This T cell receptor beta chain was captured by sequencing in a study of blood T cells in healthy people across ages. Study-level background: Per every two T cells, about one barcoded beta molecule was captured by template switching.

V was cut by 1 base and J by 4 bases, with 13 bases left in between. The CDR3 has 16 amino acids. Germline CDR1 reads KGHDR; CDR2 reads SFDVKD. This clonotype was counted only a few times. Its antigen is currently unknown. For the second PCR, which ran for roughly 7 to 11 cycles, a sample-barcoded 5' primer and a J-beta primer mix were used. Using its own MiXCR run on the 5' RACE reads, TCRdb lists one record per CDR3 protein. The sample carries 700,000 to 1,000,000 distinct CDR3 sequences, around two fifths recorded once. Study conclusions and caveats: Comparison with aged donors showed that long-lived donors had more naive CD4+ cells and higher diversity. Those diversity estimates obtained from one million T cells were thought to be underestimates.

Sequences were obtained from blood. This rearrangement joins TRBV24-1 to TRBJ2-1; TRBD1 might be the D (6 bases). The source of this sequence is a man in his fifties or sixties in good health. The CDR3 region has the DNA TGTGCCACCAGTGATTTTAAGGGGGACAATTACAATGAGCAGTTCTTC. This sequence encodes CATSDFKGDNYNEQFF.